This T cell receptor beta chain was captured in a study of PD-1 blockade in mismatch repair-deficient tumors. This CDR3 is built from 14 residues. Trimming removed 1 base at V and 2 bases at J, with 6 bases between. CDR1 is MNHNS, CDR2 SASEGT, per germline. Findings and limits, study-wide: Tumor-resident clones, often absent from pretreatment blood, expanded after pembrolizumab and then contracted.

The time point: approximately 11-day in vitro stimulation with candidate neoantigen peptide 3. Each of several ELISpot-reactive candidate peptides was used for 10-day stimulation. As concerns this clone: Antigen specificity is unknown.

Profiled with immunoSEQ multiplex PCR; TCRdb holds only in-frame clones, not every one. The table records roughly 10,000 clones, around 90% of them present only once. The material was cells cultured in vitro, obtained from a patient treated with pembrolizumab. The TCR was taken from an adult with mismatch repair-deficient cancer. The chain combines TRBV6-1 with TRBJ1-5; D gene unclear. The CDR3 DNA follows: TGTGCCAGCAGTGAAGGTAGTGGCAATCAGCCCCAGCATTTT. Translated, it gives CASSEGSGNQPQHF.